A single sample gave rise to the 22 T cell receptor beta chains below, sequenced in a study of T cells in Graves' hyperthyroidism and ophthalmopathy. Regions amplified from RNA transcripts were the TCR beta CDR3 regions. The HTBI set primed first-round TCR CDR3 RT-PCR. TCRdb recomputed calls from the multiplex PCR reads with MiXCR, one row per CDR3 protein. The sample records about 360,000 distinct CDR3 sequences, 13% being singletons. The sample taken for sequencing was blood. The source of these receptors is a woman aged 18-35 years with Graves' hyperthyroidism.

At least ten counts were recorded for this clonotype. J is TRBJ2-3 and V is TRBV20-1; TRBD2 matches at 7 bases. Losses at the gene ends were 6 bases for V and 4 bases for J; bases not matched to a gene: 19. The CDR3 sequence is 17 residues long. CDR1 DFQATT and CDR2 SNEGSKA come from the germline V gene (reference sequence). The CDR3 DNA is TGCAGTGCCGCTTTCGTCCCCCGGGACTATAGGCCAGATACGCAGTATTTT. It specifies CSAAFVPRDYRPDTQYF.

The genes are TRBV4-2 and TRBJ2-1; 8 bases agree with TRBD2. The germline CDR1 and CDR2 sequences are LGHNA and YNFKEQ. Trimming removed 0 bases from V and 6 bases from J; junction bases left unmatched: 4. CDR3 length: 15 amino acids. The CDR3 spells CASSQDWTSTNEQFF. CDR3 DNA sequence: TGTGCCAGCAGCCAAGATTGGACTAGCACCAATGAGCAGTTCTTC.

This chain joins TRBV4-1 and TRBJ2-1; 13 bases align to TRBD2. With 5 bases clipped from V and 2 bases from J, the junction kept 6 bases outside the gene matches. Germline CDR1 MGHRA, CDR2 YSYEKL. The CDR3 has 17 amino acids. The CDR3 reads CASSSSGLAGPYNEQFF. Written as DNA, the CDR3 is TGCGCCAGCAGCTCCTCGGGACTAGCGGGACCCTACAATGAGCAGTTCTTC.

This clonotype was seen only a few times. Just one base apart from a much larger clone, this may be a read error. The chain couples TRBV6-1 to TRBJ2-7, with TRBD2 as a possible D gene (5 bases). The CDR3 runs 13 residues. The V gene's germline CDR1 is MNHNS and CDR2 SASEGT. V dropped 8 bases and J dropped 0 bases, with 11 bases sitting between them. The CDR3: CASGRADSYEQYF. DNA of the CDR3: TGTGCCAGCGGCAGAGCGGACTCCTACGAGCAGTACTTC.

This clonotype has ten or more counts. The J gene is TRBJ2-5, the V gene TRBV11-1; D unresolved. The V end lost 1 base, the J end lost 2 bases, and 14 bases lay between the germline ends. The CDR3 totals 16 residues. CDR1 is SGHAT and CDR2 is FQDESV in the germline V gene (reference sequence). CDR3 DNA sequence: TGTGCCAGCAGCTTAGGGGCCAGACGGAAGCAAGAGACCCAGTACTTC. It specifies CASSLGARRKQETQYF.

The sample holds many counts of this clonotype. The chain has TRBV11-2 and TRBJ2-3; the D gene could be TRBD1 or TRBD2 (5 bases each). Trimming left V 5 bases short and J 4 bases short, with 16 bases between. Germline CDR1 reads SGHAT; CDR2 reads FQNNGV. The CDR3 is 15 residues long. The CDR3 loop reads CASSVTGAPADTQYF. The CDR3 nucleotides read TGTGCCAGCAGCGTGACCGGGGCACCCGCAGATACGCAGTATTTT.

This clonotype appeared many times. The V and J genes are TRBV5-1 and TRBJ2-3; 9 positions match TRBD1. Trimming at V came to 4 bases and at J to 2 bases, leaving 8 bases not matched to a gene. Germline V gene lookup returns CDR1 SGHRS and CDR2 YFSETQ. The CDR3 is 16 amino acids. The DNA of the CDR3 is TGCGCCAGCAGCATCGCCGGGACAGGGCCCACAGATACGCAGTATTTT. This encodes CASSIAGTGPTDTQYF.

This clonotype was counted ten times or more. V gene TRBV2 combines with J gene TRBJ2-7, with D perhaps TRBD1 (6 bases). In germline, CDR1 is SNHLY, CDR2 FYNNEI. The CDR3 has 19 residues. V lost 2 bases and J 0 bases, leaving 23 bases between the germline ends. The CDR3 region is CASSENVYRDTKRSYEQYF. CDR3 nucleotides: TGTGCCAGCAGTGAAAACGTCTACCGGGACACTAAACGCTCCTACGAGCAGTACTTC.

This clonotype was counted at least ten times. This rearrangement joins TRBV7-9 to TRBJ2-5; the match to TRBD1 covers 8 bases. The CDR3 sequence is 15 residues long. Trimming took 5 bases from V and 2 from J; bases not matched to a gene: 7. The germline gives CDR1 SEHNR, CDR2 FQNEAQ (reference sequence). CDR3 loop: CASSPGTGGQETQYF. DNA for the CDR3: TGTGCCAGCAGCCCCGGGACAGGAGGACAAGAGACCCAGTACTTC.

This clonotype was picked up a small number of times. This rearrangement joins TRBV19 to TRBJ1-4, with 9 bases that match TRBD1. Germline CDR1 and CDR2: LNHDA and SQIVND (reference sequence). The ends lost 1 base at V and 6 bases at J; junction bases unmatched: 6. The CDR3 spans 16 residues. This CDR3 reads CASSIGTGTGYEKLFF. The DNA for the CDR3 is TGTGCCAGTAGTATAGGAACCGGGACAGGGTATGAAAAACTGTTTTTT.

This clonotype was recorded many times. The gene calls are TRBV24-1 and TRBJ2-7; D unclear. The germline V gene has CDR1 KGHDR and CDR2 SFDVKD. The CDR3 consists of 10 residues. Trimming shortened V by 9 bases and J by 4 bases, and 6 bases separated the two germline ends. This chain's CDR3 is CATPCYEQYF. CDR3 DNA sequence: TGTGCCACCCCATGTTACGAGCAGTACTTC.

This clonotype was observed at least ten times. The V call is TRBV30, the J call TRBJ1-2; 9 positions agree with TRBD1. V was pared by 2 bases and J by 1 base, with 5 bases of the junction left unmatched. CDR1 and CDR2 (germline): GTSNPN, SVGIG (reference sequence). The CDR3 is 15 residues long. The CDR3 loop reads CAWSRTGAGNYGYTF. For the CDR3, the DNA is TGTGCCTGGAGTAGGACAGGGGCGGGTAACTATGGCTACACCTTC.

This clonotype has ten or more counts. The V call is TRBV15, the J call TRBJ2-3; unclear D gene. V was pared by 5 bases and J by 2 bases, with 8 bases between. Germline CDR1 is LNHNV and CDR2 is YYDKDF (reference sequence). The length of the CDR3 is 13 residues. CDR3 in amino acids: CATSRTITDTQYF. CDR3 in DNA: TGTGCCACCAGCCGCACAATCACAGATACGCAGTATTTT.

In its sample, this clonotype was seen many times. The CDR3 reads CAWSVGDFRGNTIYF. The CDR3, as DNA: TGTGCCTGGAGCGTGGGCGATTTTCGTGGAAACACCATATATTTT. The chain uses TRBV30 and TRBJ1-3; D uncertain. Germline CDR1 is GTSNPN and CDR2 is SVGIG (reference sequence). V lost 3 bases, J lost 3 bases, and 15 bases lay in between. The CDR3 extends over 15 amino acids. The variable domain in full, with the rest retrieved from reference TRBV30 and TRBJ1-3, is SQTIHQWPATLVQPVGSPLSLECTVEGTSNPNLYWYRQAAGRGLQLLFYSVGIGQISSEVPQNLSASRPQDRQFILSSKKLLLSDSGFYLCAWSVGDFRGNTIYFGEGSWLTVV.

This clonotype was recorded many times. The chain combines TRBV6-2 or TRBV6-3 with TRBJ1-5; TRBD1 might be the D (6 bases). Germline CDR1 is MNHEY and CDR2 is SVGEGT. Trimming took 9 bases from V and 8 from J, leaving 17 bases between them. The CDR3 consists of 13 residues. This chain's CDR3 is CASNDRTEEPQHF. CDR3 nucleotide sequence: TGTGCCAGTAACGACAGGACGGAAGAGCCCCAGCATTTT.

This clonotype was counted ten times or more. The chain couples TRBV6-6 to TRBJ2-7, with D possibly called TRBD1 or TRBD2 (5 bases each). The CDR3 covers 15 residues. V was shortened by 0 bases and J by 2 bases, with 11 bases between the two germline ends. Germline loops: CDR1 MNHNY, CDR2 SVGAGI (reference sequence). CDR3 residues: CASSYSLGRAYEQYF. The CDR3 bases are TGTGCCAGCAGTTACTCGTTGGGACGGGCCTACGAGCAGTACTTC.

This clonotype was counted ten times or more. The rearrangement uses TRBV20-1 and TRBJ2-3, with D perhaps TRBD1 (5 bases). CDR3 length: 12 residues. Germline CDR1 and CDR2: DFQATT and SNEGSKA (reference sequence). Trimming took off 5 bases at V and 4 bases at J, with 10 bases between the two ends. The CDR3 loop reads CSAYDRSDTQYF. CDR3 nucleotides: TGCAGTGCTTACGACAGATCAGATACGCAGTATTTT.

This clonotype appeared many times. V and J are TRBV28 and TRBJ2-7; D is possibly TRBD2 (6 bases). Germline-derived CDR1 and CDR2 are MDHEN and SYDVKM. The CDR3 length is 14 residues. V lost 3 bases and J lost 3, with 12 bases in between. CDR3 coding DNA: TGTGCCAGCAGTTTTGCGGGAAAGGGCTACGAGCAGTACTTC. Translated, it gives CASSFAGKGYEQYF. The full variable domain, with the rest looked up from reference TRBV28 and TRBJ2-7, is DVKVTQSSRYLVKRTGEKVFLECVQDMDHENMFWYRQDPGLGLRLIYFSYDVKMKEKGDIPEGYSVSREKKERFSLILESASTNQTSMYLCASSFAGKGYEQYFGPGTRLTVT.

V usage is TRBV9 and J usage is TRBJ1-3; 7 nucleotides agree with TRBD1. Germline CDR1 reads SGDLS; CDR2 reads YYNGEE. Unmatched junction bases numbered 4, after V lost 3 bases and J lost 1 base. The CDR3 length is 15 residues. The CDR3 DNA is TGTGCCAGCAGCGCACAGGGGTGGTCTGGAAACACCATATATTTT. It is translated as CASSAQGWSGNTIYF.

A few counts support this clonotype. The chain joins TRBV5-1 to TRBJ2-2; TRBD2 agrees at 9 bases. After removal of 6 bases from V and 1 base from J, the junction contained 10 bases not matched to a gene. CDR1 is SGHRS, CDR2 YFSETQ, per germline. The CDR3 is made up of 17 amino acids. The CDR3 DNA reads as TGCGCCAGCACCCTCGGCAGTAGCGGGGGGAACACCGGGGAGCTGTTTTTT. Translating gives CASTLGSSGGNTGELFF.

This clonotype has only a few counts. The genes are TRBV6-1 and TRBJ2-1, with D tentatively TRBD1 or TRBD2 (5 bases each). Germline loops: CDR1 MNHNS, CDR2 SASEGT. The CDR3 is 15 amino acids. V shed 3 bases and J shed 8 bases, with 17 bases lying between them. Written as DNA, the CDR3 is TGTGCCAGCAGTGAGGGGCCCGGGACCCCGCATGAGCAGTTCTTC. Translating gives CASSEGPGTPHEQFF.

The V gene is TRBV14, the J gene TRBJ2-7; D is uncertain. Germline values: CDR1 SGHDN, CDR2 FVKESK. Trimming cost V 0 bases and J 3 bases, with 6 bases left between them. This CDR3 comprises 13 residues. The CDR3 protein is CASSQDTSYEQYF. The CDR3 DNA reads as TGTGCCAGCAGCCAAGATACGAGCTACGAGCAGTACTTC.